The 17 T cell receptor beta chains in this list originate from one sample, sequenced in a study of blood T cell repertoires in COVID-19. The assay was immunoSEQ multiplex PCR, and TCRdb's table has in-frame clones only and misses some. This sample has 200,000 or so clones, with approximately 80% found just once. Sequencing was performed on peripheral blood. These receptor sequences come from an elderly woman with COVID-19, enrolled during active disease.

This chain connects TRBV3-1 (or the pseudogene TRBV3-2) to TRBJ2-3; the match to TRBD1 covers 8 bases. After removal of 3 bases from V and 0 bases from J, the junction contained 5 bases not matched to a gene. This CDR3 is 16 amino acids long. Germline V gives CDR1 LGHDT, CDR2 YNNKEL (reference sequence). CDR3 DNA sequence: TGTGCCAGCAGCCAGGCAGACAGGGGAAGCACAGATACGCAGTATTTT. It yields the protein CASSQADRGSTDTQYF.

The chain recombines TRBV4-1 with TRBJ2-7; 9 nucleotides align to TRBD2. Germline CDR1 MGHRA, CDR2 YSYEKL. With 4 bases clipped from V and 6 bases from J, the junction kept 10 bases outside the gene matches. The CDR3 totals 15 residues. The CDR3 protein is CASSLPGAGGPEQYF. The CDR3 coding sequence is TGCGCCAGCAGCCTCCCCGGGGCGGGGGGGCCCGAGCAGTACTTC.

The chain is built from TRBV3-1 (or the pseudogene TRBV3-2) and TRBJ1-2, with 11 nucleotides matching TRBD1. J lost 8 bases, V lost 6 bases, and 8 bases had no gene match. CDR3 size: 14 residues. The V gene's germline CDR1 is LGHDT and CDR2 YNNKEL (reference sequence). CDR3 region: CASSSGQGAWGYTF. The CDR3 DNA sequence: TGTGCCAGCAGTTCCGGACAGGGGGCGTGGGGCTACACCTTC.

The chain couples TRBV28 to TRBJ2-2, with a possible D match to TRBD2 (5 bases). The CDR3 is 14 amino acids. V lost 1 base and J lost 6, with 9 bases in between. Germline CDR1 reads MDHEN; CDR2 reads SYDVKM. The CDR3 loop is CASSLFGVAGELFF. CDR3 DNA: TGTGCCAGCAGTTTATTCGGGGTTGCCGGGGAGCTGTTTTTT.

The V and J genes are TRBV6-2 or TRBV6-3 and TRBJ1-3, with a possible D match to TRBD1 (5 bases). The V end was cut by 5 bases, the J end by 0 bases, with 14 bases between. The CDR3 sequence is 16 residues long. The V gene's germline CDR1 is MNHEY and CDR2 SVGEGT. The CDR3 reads CASSKDPGHSGNTIYF. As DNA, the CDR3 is TGTGCCAGCAGTAAGGACCCAGGGCACTCTGGAAACACCATATATTTT.

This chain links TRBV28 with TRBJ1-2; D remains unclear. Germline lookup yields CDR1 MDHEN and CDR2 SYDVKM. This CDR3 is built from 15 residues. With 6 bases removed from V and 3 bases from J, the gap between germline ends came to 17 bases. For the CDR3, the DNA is TGTGCCAGCAGCCTATCGGGTACATATGACTATGGCTACACCTTC. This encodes CASSLSGTYDYGYTF.

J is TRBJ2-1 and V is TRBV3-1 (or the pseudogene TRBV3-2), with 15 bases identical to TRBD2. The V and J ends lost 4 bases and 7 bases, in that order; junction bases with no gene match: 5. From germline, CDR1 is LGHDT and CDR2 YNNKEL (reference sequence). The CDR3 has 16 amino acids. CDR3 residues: CASSPRGLAGGNEQFF. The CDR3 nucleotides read TGTGCCAGCAGCCCGAGAGGACTAGCGGGGGGGAATGAGCAGTTCTTC.

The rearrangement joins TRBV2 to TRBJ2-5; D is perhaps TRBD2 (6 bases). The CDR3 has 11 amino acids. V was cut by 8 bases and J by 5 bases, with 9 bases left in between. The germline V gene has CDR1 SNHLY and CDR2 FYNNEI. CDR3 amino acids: CASLEGETQYF. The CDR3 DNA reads TGTGCCAGCCTGGAGGGGGAGACCCAGTACTTC.

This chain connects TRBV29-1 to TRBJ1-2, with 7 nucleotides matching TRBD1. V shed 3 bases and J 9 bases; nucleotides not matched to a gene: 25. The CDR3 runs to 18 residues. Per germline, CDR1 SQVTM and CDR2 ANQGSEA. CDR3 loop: CSVDQITGAKQPSMSYTF. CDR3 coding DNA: TGCAGCGTTGACCAAATAACAGGGGCGAAACAACCTTCTATGAGCTACACCTTC.

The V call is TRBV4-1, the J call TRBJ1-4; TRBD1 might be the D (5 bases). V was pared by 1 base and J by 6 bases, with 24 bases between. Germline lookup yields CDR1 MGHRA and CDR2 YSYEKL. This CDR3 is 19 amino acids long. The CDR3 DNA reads TGCGCCAGCAGCCAAGTAGGTAGGGGCCGAGCAGGTCGTCATGAAAAACTGTTTTTT. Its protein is CASSQVGRGRAGRHEKLFF.

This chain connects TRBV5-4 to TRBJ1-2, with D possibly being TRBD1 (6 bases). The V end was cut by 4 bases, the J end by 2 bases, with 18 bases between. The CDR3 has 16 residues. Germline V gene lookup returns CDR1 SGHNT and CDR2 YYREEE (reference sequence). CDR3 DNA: TGTGCCAGCAGCCTTCTACAGGGCTCAGTGAACTATGGCTACACCTTC. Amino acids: CASSLLQGSVNYGYTF. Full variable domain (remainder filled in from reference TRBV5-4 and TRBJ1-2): ETGVTQSPTHLIKTRGQQVTLRCSSQSGHNTVSWYQQALGQGPQFIFQYYREEENGRGNFPPRFSGLQFPNYSSELNVNALELDDSALYLCASSLLQGSVNYGYTFGSGTRLTVV.

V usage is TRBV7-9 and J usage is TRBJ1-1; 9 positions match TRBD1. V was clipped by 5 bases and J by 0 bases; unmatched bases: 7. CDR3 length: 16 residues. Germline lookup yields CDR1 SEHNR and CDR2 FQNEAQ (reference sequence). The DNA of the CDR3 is TGTGCCAGCAGCCCGCCGGGACAGGGTCTGAACACTGAAGCTTTCTTT. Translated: CASSPPGQGLNTEAFF.

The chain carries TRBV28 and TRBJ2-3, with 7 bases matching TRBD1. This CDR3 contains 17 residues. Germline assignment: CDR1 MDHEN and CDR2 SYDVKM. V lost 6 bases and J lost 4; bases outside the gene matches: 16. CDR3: CASSGIDRAYIADTQYF. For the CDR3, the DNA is TGTGCCAGCAGCGGTATAGACAGGGCCTATATTGCAGATACGCAGTATTTT.

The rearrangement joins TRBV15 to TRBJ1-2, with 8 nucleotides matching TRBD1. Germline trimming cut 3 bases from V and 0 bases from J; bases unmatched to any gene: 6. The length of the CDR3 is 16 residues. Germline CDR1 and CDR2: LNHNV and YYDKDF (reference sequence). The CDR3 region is CATSRSGQGTNYGYTF. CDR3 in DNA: TGTGCCACCAGCAGGTCCGGACAGGGTACTAACTATGGCTACACCTTC.

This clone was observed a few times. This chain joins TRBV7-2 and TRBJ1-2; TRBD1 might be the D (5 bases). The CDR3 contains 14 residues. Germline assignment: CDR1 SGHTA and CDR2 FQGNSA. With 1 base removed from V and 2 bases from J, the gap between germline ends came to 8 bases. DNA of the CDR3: TGTGCCAGCAGCTTAGAAAGGGGCAACTATGGCTACACCTTC. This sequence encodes CASSLERGNYGYTF.

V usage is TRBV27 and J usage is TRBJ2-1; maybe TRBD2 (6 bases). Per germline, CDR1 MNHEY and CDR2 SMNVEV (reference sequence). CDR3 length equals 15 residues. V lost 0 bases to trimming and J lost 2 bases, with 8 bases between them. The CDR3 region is CASSLSLATYNEQFF. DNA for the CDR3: TGTGCCAGCAGTTTATCGCTAGCGACCTACAATGAGCAGTTCTTC.

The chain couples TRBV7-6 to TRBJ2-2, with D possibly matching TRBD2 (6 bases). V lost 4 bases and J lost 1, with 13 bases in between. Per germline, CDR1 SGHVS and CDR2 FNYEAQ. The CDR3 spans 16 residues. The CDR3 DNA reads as TGTGCCAGCAGCTACTGGGACTCGTTGAACACCGGGGAGCTGTTTTTT. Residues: CASSYWDSLNTGELFF.